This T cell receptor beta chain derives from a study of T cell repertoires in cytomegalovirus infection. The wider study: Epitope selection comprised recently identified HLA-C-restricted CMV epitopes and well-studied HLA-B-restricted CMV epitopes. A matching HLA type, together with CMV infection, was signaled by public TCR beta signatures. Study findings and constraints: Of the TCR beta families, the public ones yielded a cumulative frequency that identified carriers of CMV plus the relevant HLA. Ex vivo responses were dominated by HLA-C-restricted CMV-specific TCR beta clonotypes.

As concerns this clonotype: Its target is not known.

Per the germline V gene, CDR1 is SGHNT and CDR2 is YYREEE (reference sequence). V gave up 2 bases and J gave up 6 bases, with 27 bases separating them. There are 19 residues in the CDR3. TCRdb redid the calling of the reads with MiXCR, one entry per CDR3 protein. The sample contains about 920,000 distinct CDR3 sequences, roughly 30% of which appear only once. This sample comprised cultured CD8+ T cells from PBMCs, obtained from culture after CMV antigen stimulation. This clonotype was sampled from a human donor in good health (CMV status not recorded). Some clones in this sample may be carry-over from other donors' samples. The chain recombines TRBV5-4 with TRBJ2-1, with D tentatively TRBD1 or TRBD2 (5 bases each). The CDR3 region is CASSLWRGMLGEWVNEQFF. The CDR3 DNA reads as TGTGCCAGCAGCTTATGGCGTGGGATGCTGGGGGAATGGGTCAATGAGCAGTTCTTC.